Following are 14 T cell receptor beta chains from one sample sequenced in a study of cytomegalovirus exposure and HLA in healthy donors. PCR amplification relied on 60 Vbeta primers (plus 13 Jbeta primers). Repertoires were generated with immunoSEQ multiplex PCR, while TCRdb's copy carries only in-frame clones and drops some. This sample yields about 270,000 clones, of which roughly two thirds are seen a single time; about 2.2% belongs to the top ten. Sequenced: PBMCs. These receptors were collected from a female donor in good health and CMV-seronegative.

V and J are TRBV13 and TRBJ1-1; D may be TRBD1 (5 bases). The germline gives CDR1 PRHDT, CDR2 FYEKMQ (reference sequence). The V end lost 0 bases, the J end lost 4 bases, and 9 bases lay between the germline ends. The CDR3 length is 14 residues. The CDR3 reads CASSLGQGSTEAFF. CDR3 nucleotide sequence: TGTGCCAGCAGCTTAGGCCAGGGAAGCACTGAAGCTTTCTTT.

J is TRBJ1-6 and V is TRBV11-3, with TRBD1 identical over 7 bases. This CDR3 comprises 17 residues. V dropped 5 bases and J dropped 0; count of bases not matched to a gene: 7. Germline values: CDR1 SGHNT, CDR2 YENEEA. The CDR3 DNA is TGTGCCAGCAGCGTGACAGGGCCAAGCTCCTATAATTCACCCCTCCACTTT. This sequence encodes CASSVTGPSSYNSPLHF.

This clone was counted a single time. J is TRBJ2-2 and V is TRBV21-1; the D segment call TRBD1 is taken from the table without a DNA check. TRBV21-1 is marked as a pseudogene. The CDR3 is 16 residues long. The CDR3 protein is CASTTPRVRLHGELFF. CDR3 coding DNA: TGTGCCAGCACTACGCCCAGGGTACGGTTGCACGGGGAGCTGTTTTTT.

This clone was detected only a few times. This chain uses TRBV14 with TRBJ2-5, with 12 bases that match TRBD2. The V gene end was trimmed by 3 bases and the J gene end by 2 bases; junction bases not matched to a gene: 1. The germline CDR1 and CDR2 sequences are SGHDN and FVKESK. The CDR3 sequence is 15 residues long. CDR3 region: CASSQTSGGQETQYF. CDR3 DNA sequence: TGTGCCAGCAGCCAGACTAGCGGGGGACAAGAGACCCAGTACTTC.

The chain is built from TRBV6-4 and TRBJ2-1; 10 bases fit TRBD2. Germline CDR1 reads MRHNA; CDR2 reads SNTAGT. J was trimmed by 8 bases and V by 7 bases; bases with no gene match: 8. This CDR3 spans 14 amino acids. CDR3 region: CASILGLASHEQFF. CDR3 nucleotides: TGTGCCAGCATCCTGGGACTAGCGTCCCATGAGCAGTTCTTC.

The count of this clone is one. The rearrangement joins TRBV19 to TRBJ2-7; TRBD1 matches 8 bases. CDR3 size: 16 residues. V was pared by 5 bases and J by 3 bases, with 12 bases of the junction left unmatched. Germline loops: CDR1 LNHDA, CDR2 SQIVND (reference sequence). The DNA for the CDR3 is TGTGCCAGTAGTTCCTCCAGACAGGGGAAGGGCTACGAGCAGTACTTC. Translated, it gives CASSSSRQGKGYEQYF.

A few counts support this clone. The chain joins TRBV14 to TRBJ1-2; no clear D gene. The CDR3 length is 14 residues. The V and J ends lost 4 bases and 2 bases respectively, with 11 bases between them. Looked up from germline, CDR1 is SGHDN and CDR2 is FVKESK. In DNA form, the CDR3 reads TGTGCCAGCAGCCTCAAAACGGGGAACTATGGCTACACCTTC. Translating it yields CASSLKTGNYGYTF.

The J gene is TRBJ2-1, the V gene TRBV5-1; 8 nucleotides match TRBD2. V was clipped by 0 bases and J by 3 bases; unmatched bases: 5. Germline values: CDR1 SGHRS, CDR2 YFSETQ. The CDR3 runs to 16 residues. CDR3 sequence reads: CASSLGSGSHYNEQFF. The CDR3 bases are TGCGCCAGCAGCTTGGGGAGCGGGAGTCACTACAATGAGCAGTTCTTC. Filled out from reference TRBV5-1 and TRBJ2-1, the complete variable domain reads KAGVTQTPRYLIKTRGQQVTLSCSPISGHRSVSWYQQTPGQGLQFLFEYFSETQRNKGNFPGRFSGRQFSNSRSEMNVSTLELGDSALYLCASSLGSGSHYNEQFFGPGTRLTVL.

In this sample, this clone turned up a few times. The rearrangement uses TRBV5-4 and TRBJ2-2, with 9 bases fitting TRBD1. CDR1 and CDR2 (germline): SGHNT, YYREEE (reference sequence). CDR3 length: 16 residues. The junction had 2 bases not matched to a gene; V was cut back by 1 base and J by 1 base. CDR3: CASSLSGQGNTGELFF. The DNA of the CDR3 is TGTGCCAGCAGCTTGTCGGGACAGGGGAACACCGGGGAGCTGTTTTTT. Using reference TRBV5-4 and TRBJ2-2 for the parts outside the CDR3, the full variable domain is ETGVTQSPTHLIKTRGQQVTLRCSSQSGHNTVSWYQQALGQGPQFIFQYYREEENGRGNFPPRFSGLQFPNYSSELNVNALELDDSALYLCASSLSGQGNTGELFFGEGSRLTVL.

V gene TRBV30 combines with J gene TRBJ1-3; D perhaps matches TRBD1 (5 bases). In germline, CDR1 is GTSNPN, CDR2 SVGIG (reference sequence). The ends were cut back, 3 bases at V and 0 bases at J, with 12 bases in the middle. The CDR3 consists of 15 residues. The CDR3 protein is CAWSRTTGSGNTIYF. CDR3 sequence (DNA): TGTGCCTGGAGCCGAACTACAGGCTCTGGAAACACCATATATTTT.

The chain recombines TRBV27 with TRBJ1-1; D call uncertain. This CDR3 is built from 16 residues. Germline values: CDR1 MNHEY, CDR2 SMNVEV (reference sequence). V lost 5 bases, J lost 8 bases, and 24 bases lay in between. The chain's CDR3 is CASSPRRGSGNREAFF. The CDR3 DNA reads as TGTGCCAGCAGTCCCCGACGTGGATCCGGGAACCGAGAAGCTTTCTTT.

This clone occurred once. The CDR3 sequence: CASSYTTQGAIGGYTF. CDR3 nucleotide sequence: TGTGCCAGCAGTTACACTACCCAGGGGGCGATTGGTGGCTACACCTTC. J is TRBJ1-2 and V is TRBV6-5, with TRBD1 matching 8 bases. This CDR3 has 16 amino acids. Germline V CDR1 and CDR2: MNHEY, SVGAGI. Trimming cost V 2 bases and J 7 bases; bases outside gene matches: 12.

V gene TRBV28 combines with J gene TRBJ2-7; TRBD1 agrees at 11 bases. After removal of 5 bases from V and 4 bases from J, the junction contained 7 bases not matched to a gene. The length of the CDR3 is 15 residues. CDR1 and CDR2 from the germline V gene are MDHEN and SYDVKM. CDR3 DNA: TGTGCCAGCAGTGCGGACAGGGGGCTCATGTACGAGCAGTACTTC. This gives the protein CASSADRGLMYEQYF. The variable domain in full, completed from reference TRBV28 and TRBJ2-7, reads DVKVTQSSRYLVKRTGEKVFLECVQDMDHENMFWYRQDPGLGLRLIYFSYDVKMKEKGDIPEGYSVSREKKERFSLILESASTNQTSMYLCASSADRGLMYEQYFGPGTRLTVT.

On this clone: Germline is not matched at one junction end, which may reflect a read error. This rearrangement joins TRBV7-9 to TRBJ2-2; D call uncertain. The germline CDR1 and CDR2 sequences are SEHNR and FQNEAQ (reference sequence). The CDR3 has 14 residues. The DNA of the CDR3 is TGTTCCAGCAGCTTACTTTCCCTCACCGGGGAGCTGTTTTTT. Translated, it gives CSSSLLSLTGELFF.